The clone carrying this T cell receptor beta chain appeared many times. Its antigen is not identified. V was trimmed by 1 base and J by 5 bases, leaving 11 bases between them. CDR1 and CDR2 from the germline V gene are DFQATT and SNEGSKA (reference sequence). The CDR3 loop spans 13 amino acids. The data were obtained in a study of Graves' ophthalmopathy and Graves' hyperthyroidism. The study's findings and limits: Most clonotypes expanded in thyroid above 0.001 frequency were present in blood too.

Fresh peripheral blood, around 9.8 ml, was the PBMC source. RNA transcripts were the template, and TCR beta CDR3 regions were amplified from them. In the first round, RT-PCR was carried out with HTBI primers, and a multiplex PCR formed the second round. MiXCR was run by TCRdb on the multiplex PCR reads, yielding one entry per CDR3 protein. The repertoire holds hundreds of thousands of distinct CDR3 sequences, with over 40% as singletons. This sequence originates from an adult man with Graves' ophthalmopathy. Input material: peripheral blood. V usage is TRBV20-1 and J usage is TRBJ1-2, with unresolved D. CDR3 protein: CSARVSVLYGYTF. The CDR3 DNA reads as TGCAGTGCTAGAGTTTCCGTCTTATATGGCTACACCTTC.